The rows below give T cell receptor beta chains drawn from one sample of a study of blood T cell repertoires in COVID-19. Clones were sequenced by immunoSEQ multiplex PCR, and TCRdb holds only the in-frame ones, with some missing. The sample holds some 300,000 clones, about 88% seen once. What was sequenced was peripheral blood. The receptors were gathered from a woman in her 70s with COVID-19, enrolled during active disease. The CDR3 runs from the conserved cysteine through the conserved F or W. Each record gives: D gene, clone size, V gene, J gene, CDR3 DNA, CDR3 protein. D genes are given only for firm matches. Clone size is not always given. Where it is, it says once, few, many or a class for expanded clones.

>NA|NA|TRBV27|TRBJ1-1
TGTGCCAGCAGCCCCAGACTTATAGGCACTGAAGCTTTCTTT
CASSPRLIGTEAFF
>NA|NA|TRBV19|TRBJ1-1
TGTGCCAGTAGTTGGAATGGTAGGGGCACTGAAGCTTTCTTT
CASSWNGRGTEAFF
>TRBD1|NA|TRBV30|TRBJ1-4
TGTGCCTGGAGTGTCAACAGGGGCGAAAAACTGTTTTTT
CAWSVNRGEKLFF
>TRBD1|NA|TRBV5-1|TRBJ1-1
TGCGCCAGCAGCCCAGGGGACAGGGGAGAAGCTTTCTTT
CASSPGDRGEAFF
>TRBD2|NA|TRBV2|TRBJ2-1
TGTGCCAGCAGTGATCAGCGGGGGCGGCATGAGCAGTTCTTC
CASSDQRGRHEQFF
>TRBD1|once|TRBV5-1|TRBJ1-2
TGCGCCAGCAGCCAGGGACAGGGCCCCTACCGTGGCTACACCTTC
CASSQGQGPYRGYTF
>TRBD1|NA|TRBV19|TRBJ1-1
TGTGCCAGTAGTCCGGAACGTAGACAGGGCGGCACTGAAGCTTTCTTT
CASSPERRQGGTEAFF
>TRBD2|once|TRBV11-2|TRBJ2-3
TGTGCCAGCAGCCCTAGCGGGGTGGCAGATACGCAGTATTTT
CASSPSGVADTQYF
>NA|NA|TRBV18|TRBJ1-2
TGTGCCAGCTCACCGGAGGAGGGGCCTGTCTATGGCTACACCTTC
CASSPEEGPVYGYTF
>TRBD1|NA|TRBV7-9|TRBJ1-1
TGTGCCAGCAGCTTAGGGACAGGGGATGCTGAAGCTTTCTTT
CASSLGTGDAEAFF
>NA|few|TRBV24-1|TRBJ2-3
TGTGCCACAGGGGCGGGGACCCTCACAGATACGCAGTATTTT
CATGAGTLTDTQYF
>TRBD1|NA|TRBV10-3|TRBJ2-7
TGTGCCATCATGGCGGGACAGGGCATCTACGAGCAGTACTTC
CAIMAGQGIYEQYF
>TRBD2|NA|TRBV2|TRBJ2-1
TGTGCCAGCACTAGCGGGGGGTACAATGAGCAGTTCTTC
CASTSGGYNEQFF
>TRBD2|NA|TRBV3-1/TRBV3-2|TRBJ2-7
TGTGCCAGCAGCCAAGGAGCTGCGGGGGGCCCCAGCTCCTACGAGCAGTACTTC
CASSQGAAGGPSSYEQYF
>TRBD2|NA|TRBV7-2|TRBJ2-3
TGTGCCAGCAGCTTTAGCGGGGCCGATACGCAGTATTTT
CASSFSGADTQYF
>TRBD1|NA|TRBV7-9|TRBJ2-7
TGTGCCAGCAGTTATGGACAGGGAGACTACGAGCAGTACTTC
CASSYGQGDYEQYF
>TRBD1|medium-sized|TRBV7-6|TRBJ2-2
TGTGCCAGCAGCTTAAGGGACAGGGACACCGGGGAGCTGTTTTTT
CASSLRDRDTGELFF
>TRBD1|NA|TRBV20-1|TRBJ1-2
TGCAGTGCTAGTAACAGGGGGCGAGACTATGGCTACACCTTC
CSASNRGRDYGYTF
>NA|NA|TRBV29-1|TRBJ2-6
TGCAGCGTTGGACAGGTCTCTGGGGCCAACGTCCTGACTTTC
CSVGQVSGANVLTF
>TRBD1|once|TRBV27|TRBJ1-1
TGTGCCAGCAGTCCACAGGGGGCAGGCACTGAAGCTTTCTTT
CASSPQGAGTEAFF
>NA|NA|TRBV6-5|TRBJ1-1
TGTGCCAGCAGGTGGGCGTTGAACACTGAAGCTTTCTTT
CASRWALNTEAFF
>NA|NA|TRBV10-3|TRBJ2-3
TGTGCCATCAGTGAGTCCAGAGATACGCAGTATTTT
CAISESRDTQYF
>NA|NA|TRBV6-1|TRBJ2-2
TGTGCCAGCAGTGAAGCGCGGCCGGTAGCGAGGGGGGAGCTGTTTTTT
CASSEARPVARGELFF
>NA|NA|TRBV19|TRBJ1-2
TGTGCCAGTAGTAAGGACAGCATCTATGGCTACACCTTC
CASSKDSIYGYTF
>NA|NA|TRBV12-3/TRBV12-4|TRBJ2-7
TGTGCCAGCAGTTTCGGGCAGGGAAACGAGCAGTACTTC
CASSFGQGNEQYF
>TRBD2|NA|TRBV2|TRBJ2-2
TGTGCCAGTGGTCGGGGGGCGAACACCGGGGAGCTGTTTTTT
CASGRGANTGELFF
>TRBD1|NA|TRBV29-1|TRBJ1-2
TGCAGCGTTGTACACCCGGGACAGGCGGAAGGCTACACCTTC
CSVVHPGQAEGYTF
>TRBD2|NA|TRBV4-1|TRBJ2-3
TGCGCCAGCAGCCAAGTAACGGGGGGACGGAATACGCAGTATTTT
CASSQVTGGRNTQYF
>NA|NA|TRBV18|TRBJ1-3
TGTGCCAGCTCACCACGGTGGAGGGCCCTAGGCTCTGGAAACACCATATATTTT
CASSPRWRALGSGNTIYF
>TRBD1|NA|TRBV19|TRBJ1-1
TGTGCCAGTAGTATTCCCGGACAGGGACCTCGCTACCGAGCTTTCTTT
CASSIPGQGPRYRAFF
>TRBD1|NA|TRBV28|TRBJ1-6
TGTGCCACCGGGACAGGGGATTCACCCCTCCACTTT
CATGTGDSPLHF
>TRBD1|NA|TRBV30|TRBJ1-5
TGTGCCTGGAGTGGTACAGGGGCCCAGAGGCCCCAGCATTTT
CAWSGTGAQRPQHF
>TRBD1|few|TRBV5-1|TRBJ2-7
TGCGCCAGCAGCGTCGGGACAGGGGGGTACGAGCAGTACTTC
CASSVGTGGYEQYF
>TRBD1|NA|TRBV7-2|TRBJ1-2
TGTGCCAGCAGCGAGGACAGGGGTTCCCTCTATGGCTACACCTTC
CASSEDRGSLYGYTF
>NA|NA|TRBV29-1|TRBJ2-1
TGCAGCGTTGAGTCAGGTCGCGCCCGAAATGAGCAGTTCTTC
CSVESGRARNEQFF
>NA|NA|TRBV27|TRBJ2-1
TGTGCCAGCAGTCCTGGACTGGGGTACAATGAGCAGTTCTTC
CASSPGLGYNEQFF
>NA|few|TRBV5-1|TRBJ1-1
TGCGCCACCTCGATTTTTGGACAGAGCATGAACACTGAAGCTTTCTTT
CATSIFGQSMNTEAFF
>TRBD2|NA|TRBV4-1|TRBJ2-7
TGCGCCAGCAGCCAGATAGCGGGGAACTACGAGCAGTACTTC
CASSQIAGNYEQYF
>TRBD1|NA|TRBV5-5|TRBJ2-4
TGTGCCAGCAGCGCGGACAGGGGTGGGTACGACATTCAGTACTTC
CASSADRGGYDIQYF
>NA|NA|TRBV4-1|TRBJ1-2
TGCGCCAGCAGCCAAGTTACGCCCAGGGCTGGCTACACCTTC
CASSQVTPRAGYTF
>NA|NA|TRBV2|TRBJ1-3
TGTGCCAGCAGTGACGCGGGATTTGCAAACACCATATATTTT
CASSDAGFANTIYF
>TRBD1|NA|TRBV23-1|TRBJ2-1
TGCGCCAGCAAAATTAGGGACAGGGTTCGAATTTACAATGAGCAGTTCTTC
CASKIRDRVRIYNEQFF
>TRBD1|NA|TRBV18|TRBJ2-7
TGTGCCAGCTCACCACAACGACGGGGGACAGGGGGCACCCACGAGCAGTACTTC
CASSPQRRGTGGTHEQYF
>NA|NA|TRBV7-2|TRBJ2-7
TGTGCCAGCAGCTTAGCTGGCGGGACCGAATTCTACGAGCAGTACTTC
CASSLAGGTEFYEQYF
>TRBD2|NA|TRBV7-8|TRBJ2-5
TGTGCCAGCAGCTCCCGACTAGCGGGGGCGGGGGCGGCCCAGTACTTC
CASSSRLAGAGAAQYF
>NA|NA|TRBV6-2/TRBV6-3|TRBJ2-7
TGTGCCAGCAGTTATATCGGTGGCGGTCCCTACGAGCAGTACTTC
CASSYIGGGPYEQYF
>TRBD1|NA|TRBV4-2|TRBJ2-2
TGTGCCAGCAGCCAAGACCGACAGGGTATCACCGGGGAGCTGTTTTTT
CASSQDRQGITGELFF
>TRBD1|NA|TRBV18|TRBJ2-2
TGTGCCAGCTCACCACAATTCGGGACAGAAACCGGGGAGCTGTTTTTT
CASSPQFGTETGELFF
>TRBD2|NA|TRBV10-3|TRBJ2-2
TGTGCCACAAATACCGGGACTACGAACACCGGGGAGCTGTTTTTT
CATNTGTTNTGELFF
>NA|NA|TRBV7-2|TRBJ1-4
TGTGCCAGCAGCTTACTTCTACACAGGGTGGTAGAGACTAATGAAAAACTGTTTTTT
CASSLLLHRVVETNEKLFF
>TRBD2|NA|TRBV5-1|TRBJ2-7
TGCGCCAGCAGCTTGACTAGCGGGGAACCTTACGAGCAGTACTTC
CASSLTSGEPYEQYF
>NA|NA|TRBV13|TRBJ2-5
TGTGCCAGCAGCTCCGACCAAGAGACCCAGTACTTC
CASSSDQETQYF